This T cell receptor (beta chain) was retrieved from a study of blood T cells in healthy people across ages. Per germline, CDR1 SQVTM and CDR2 ANQGSEA. V shed 4 bases and J shed 6 bases, with 12 bases lying between them. CDR3 length: 12 amino acids. A second roughly 6 to 12 cycle PCR used barcoded and J-beta primers. TCRdb re-derived calls from the 5' RACE reads in MiXCR, one entry per CDR3 protein. Of 850,000 or so distinct CDR3 sequences listed, roughly 26% are singletons. This sequence joins TRBV29-1 and TRBJ1-2, with D perhaps matching TRBD1 (6 bases). Material for sequencing was blood. The TCR was taken from a woman of 80 years or more in good health. CDR3 nucleotide sequence: TGCAGCGTTGGAGGGGGAGGGGATGGCTACACCTTC. Translation gives CSVGGGGDGYTF.